This T cell receptor (beta chain) derives from a study of CD8 T cells in ankylosing spondylitis. The CDR3 covers 16 residues. Trimming at V came to 0 bases and at J to 5 bases, leaving 9 bases not matched to a gene. In germline, CDR1 is DFQATT, CDR2 SNEGSKA (reference sequence). TCRdb independently ran MiXCR on the 5' RACE reads; one entry per CDR3 protein. This repertoire shows a few hundred thousand distinct CDR3 sequences, around 25% found once; its top ten account for approximately 0.61%. This receptor was identified in a male donor with ankylosing spondylitis or in good health (not recorded which). Sequencing was carried out using blood, either unsorted or a sorted T cell fraction (not recorded which). The chain couples TRBV20-1 to TRBJ2-7; TRBD1 matches 11 bases. CDR3 in DNA: TGCAGTGCTAGAGATACCCGGACAGGGGGCTTCGACGAGCAGTACTTC. It codes for CSARDTRTGGFDEQYF.